This is a list of T cell receptor beta chains from one sample in a study of shared clonotypes between healthy human individuals. The repertoire was sequenced with immunoSEQ multiplex PCR; TCRdb's copy has only in-frame clones and lacks some. The sample comprises under 600,000 clones, 95% to 98% of which are singletons, and 0.3% to 0.35% rests with the top ten. The sample comprised naive CD8+ T cells sorted from blood. Every receptor here comes from a man aged 25 to 40 in good health. Each CDR3 is given with its conserved first and last residue.

V gene,CDR3 protein
TRBV7-9,CASSRSYEQYF
TRBV6-5,CASSYWTSGRVEQFF
TRBV29-1,CSVQGTPKWDTEAFF
TRBV5-1,CASSLEPGTTEAFF
TRBV5-1,CASSPRLAASTDTQYF
TRBV7-8,CASSQDRGGTRISNQPQHF
TRBV7-9,CASTSRGDTEAFF
TRBV15,CATSRVGTGELFF
TRBV14,CASSHPLNRNEQYF
TRBV29-1,CSVDWAGIGHNEQFF